This T cell receptor (beta chain) emerged from a study of cytomegalovirus exposure and HLA in healthy donors. Findings and caveats of the study: The investigators catalogued 150 or so TCR beta chains as cytomegalovirus-associated. Most observed TCR sequences were rare, whereas some public TCRs were detected in many donors.

Sequencing used immunoSEQ multiplex PCR; TCRdb keeps in-frame clones, though not all of them. The sample yields roughly 230,000 clones, 90% seen once. Between the trimmed V and J ends, which lost 1 base and 4 bases, there was a span of 14 bases. Per germline, CDR1 SGDLS and CDR2 YYNGEE. This CDR3 contains 16 residues. Remarks on this clone: Antigen unknown.

J is TRBJ2-2 and V is TRBV9; either TRBD1 or TRBD2 may fit D (7 bases each). The source is a woman in her thirties in good health and CMV-seronegative. The material sequenced was PBMCs. CDR3 nucleotides: TGTGCCAGCAGCGTAAGGGGGCGGGAGAGCACCGGGGAGCTGTTTTTT. Translation gives CASSVRGRESTGELFF.